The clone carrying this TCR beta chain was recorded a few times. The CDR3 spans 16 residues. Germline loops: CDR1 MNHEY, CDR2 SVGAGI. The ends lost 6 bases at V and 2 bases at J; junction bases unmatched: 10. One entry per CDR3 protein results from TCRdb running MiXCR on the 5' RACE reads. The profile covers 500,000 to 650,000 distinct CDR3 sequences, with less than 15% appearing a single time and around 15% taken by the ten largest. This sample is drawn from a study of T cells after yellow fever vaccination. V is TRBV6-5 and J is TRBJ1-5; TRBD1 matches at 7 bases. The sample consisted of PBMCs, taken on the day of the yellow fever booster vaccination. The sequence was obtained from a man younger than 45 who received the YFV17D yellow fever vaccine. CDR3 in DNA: TGTGCCAGCAGCACTGGGACAGTGCTTGGCAATCAGCCCCAGCATTTT. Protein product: CASSTGTVLGNQPQHF.